These 31 T cell receptor beta chains were sequenced from one sample in a study of identical twins. From the 5' RACE reads, TCRdb called clonotypes with MiXCR, one entry per CDR3 protein. The top ten clones hold 10% to 15% of a sample with 420,000 or so distinct CDR3 sequences, less than 20% of them seen once. Input material: naive T cells sorted from blood. Receptors originate from a man aged 45 to 65 in good health.

This clonotype showed up many times. For the CDR3, the DNA is TGTGCCAGCCTCAGGACTAGTCCAGCCGGGGAGCTGTTTTTT. Translated: CASLRTSPAGELFF. The chain combines TRBV12-3 or TRBV12-4 with TRBJ2-2; TRBD2 matches 7 bases. The CDR3 spans 14 residues. V was pared by 8 bases and J by 6 bases, with 9 bases of the junction left unmatched.

This clonotype has only a few counts. This rearrangement joins TRBV10-2 to TRBJ1-5, with D possibly matching TRBD1 (5 bases). Germline CDR1 reads WSHSY; CDR2 reads SAAADI. The CDR3 is made up of 16 amino acids. V shed 3 bases and J shed 2 bases, with 14 bases lying between them. The CDR3 DNA sequence: TGCGCCAGCAGTGAAGGCCAGGGAGATGGCAATCAGCCCCAGCATTTT. This sequence encodes CASSEGQGDGNQPQHF.

The chain couples TRBV20-1 to TRBJ2-7; 13 bases agree with TRBD2. CDR3 size: 16 residues. Germline trimming cut 4 bases from V and 4 bases from J; bases unmatched to any gene: 10. Germline V gene data show CDR1 as DFQATT and CDR2 as SNEGSKA (reference sequence). The CDR3 sequence: CSATGLAGDYRYEQYF. In DNA form, the CDR3 reads TGCAGTGCTACTGGACTAGCGGGAGATTATAGGTACGAGCAGTACTTC.

This clonotype has a count of ten or more. The rearrangement links TRBV11-2 to TRBJ1-2; TRBD1 aligns across 7 bases. With 1 base clipped from V and 4 bases from J, the junction kept 9 bases outside the gene matches. There are 16 residues in the CDR3. The germline V gene encodes CDR1 SGHAT and CDR2 FQNNGV. CDR3 region: CASSLVVRGPGYGYTF. CDR3 nucleotides: TGTGCCAGCAGCTTAGTTGTTAGGGGGCCCGGCTATGGCTACACCTTC.

The gene calls are TRBV20-1 and TRBJ2-1; 13 bases are shared with TRBD2. The germline gives CDR1 DFQATT, CDR2 SNEGSKA (reference sequence). V shed 6 bases and J 10 bases; nucleotides not matched to a gene: 12. This CDR3 comprises 15 residues. The chain's CDR3 is CSALLGLAGVREQFF. The CDR3 DNA reads as TGCAGTGCCTTACTCGGACTAGCGGGAGTCCGGGAGCAGTTCTTC.

This clonotype has only one observation. The chain joins TRBV7-2 to TRBJ2-1; 7 bases agree with TRBD2. V lost 1 base and J lost 5; bases outside the gene matches: 2. The CDR3 is made up of 14 amino acids. Germline V CDR1 and CDR2: SGHTA, FQGNSA. The CDR3 nucleotides read TGTGCCAGCAGCTTAGGGGACTATAACAATGAGCAGTTCTTC. Translating it yields CASSLGDYNNEQFF.

This clonotype has ten or more counts. This chain uses TRBV20-1 with TRBJ2-7; D gene ambiguous. Germline CDR1 is DFQATT and CDR2 is SNEGSKA (reference sequence). The CDR3 sequence is 13 residues long. Trimming pared 0 bases from V and 4 bases from J, leaving 10 bases between. The CDR3 sequence is CSARDPVVYEQYF. The CDR3 coding sequence is TGCAGTGCTAGAGATCCCGTAGTTTACGAGCAGTACTTC.

The CDR3 DNA reads as TGCGCCAGCAGCCCCAAGCGGGAGCCAACCTACGAGCAGTACTTC. Translation gives CASSPKREPTYEQYF. This chain links TRBV5-1 with TRBJ2-7, with 8 positions matching TRBD2. Germline V gives CDR1 SGHRS, CDR2 YFSETQ. The V gene end was trimmed by 4 bases and the J gene end by 2 bases; junction bases not matched to a gene: 8. This CDR3 is 15 amino acids long.

Ten or more counts support this clonotype. The V and J genes are TRBV7-6 and TRBJ2-3; D uncertain. The V and J ends lost 3 bases and 6 bases respectively, with 7 bases between them. This CDR3 is 12 amino acids long. Germline loops: CDR1 SGHVS, CDR2 FNYEAQ. CDR3 sequence: CASSLLRDTQYF. CDR3 sequence (DNA): TGTGCCAGCAGCTTGTTGCGTGATACGCAGTATTTT.

V is TRBV29-1 and J is TRBJ2-2, with D possibly being TRBD1 (6 bases). The CDR3 length is 13 residues. Looked up from germline, CDR1 is SQVTM and CDR2 is ANQGSEA. The CDR3 DNA is TGCAGTGCGGACCGCAGGGGATCCGGGGAGCTGTTTTTT. Translation: CSADRRGSGELFF.

V gene TRBV6-2 or TRBV6-3 combines with J gene TRBJ2-2; tentatively, D is TRBD1 or TRBD2 (5 bases each). CDR1 MNHEY and CDR2 SVGEGT come from the germline V gene. This CDR3 is 15 amino acids long. Trimming shortened V by 4 bases and J by 0 bases, and 9 bases separated the two germline ends. The CDR3 here is CASSWGPANTGELFF. The CDR3 DNA follows: TGTGCCAGCAGTTGGGGACCCGCGAACACCGGGGAGCTGTTTTTT.

This chain joins TRBV5-1 and TRBJ2-1; 9 nucleotides agree with TRBD1. Trimming removed 2 bases from V and 6 bases from J; junction bases left unmatched: 6. The CDR3 has 15 residues. CDR1 is SGHRS and CDR2 is YFSETQ in the germline V gene. The CDR3 region has the DNA TGCGCCAGCAGCTTTACAGGGGGCAAGGCCAATGAGCAGTTCTTC. It encodes CASSFTGGKANEQFF.

This clonotype has ten or more counts. This sequence joins TRBV6-1 and TRBJ1-1; tentatively, D is TRBD1 (6 bases). The V gene lost 6 bases and the J gene lost 6 bases, with 17 bases spanning the gap. The CDR3 is 14 amino acids. The germline V gene encodes CDR1 MNHNS and CDR2 SASEGT. The CDR3 is CASRDVQGYAEAFF. In nucleotides, the CDR3 is TGTGCCAGCAGAGACGTCCAGGGGTACGCTGAAGCTTTCTTT.

This clonotype turned up a few times. The chain joins TRBV28 to TRBJ1-2, with D tentatively TRBD1 (6 bases). Germline values: CDR1 MDHEN, CDR2 SYDVKM. Trimming took 4 bases from V and 3 from J, leaving 12 bases between them. The CDR3 covers 14 residues. The CDR3, as DNA: TGTGCCAGCAGTTCCGGACAGCGCTACTATGGCTACACCTTC. Translated: CASSSGQRYYGYTF.

This clonotype was recorded at least ten times. The chain joins TRBV15 to TRBJ2-1, with 9 bases lining up with TRBD2. V dropped 6 bases and J dropped 9; count of bases not matched to a gene: 6. Germline V gene sequence: CDR1 LNHNV, CDR2 YYDKDF (reference sequence). The CDR3 is made up of 13 amino acids. The CDR3 DNA reads as TGTGCCACCAGTAGGGCTAGCGGGACTGAGCAGTTCTTC. Translated, it gives CATSRASGTEQFF.

This clonotype has more than one count but fewer than ten. The chain links TRBV7-8 to TRBJ2-1; TRBD2 aligns across 13 bases. The CDR3 covers 18 residues. CDR1 is SGHVS, CDR2 FQNEAQ, per germline. V dropped 2 bases and J dropped 4; count of bases not matched to a gene: 8. The CDR3 reads CASSLYGLAGEGYNEQFF. CDR3 nucleotides: TGTGCCAGCAGCTTATACGGACTAGCGGGAGAGGGTTACAATGAGCAGTTCTTC.

In this sample, this clonotype turned up a few times. This CDR3 is CASSIGANTGELFF. The DNA of the CDR3 is TGTGCCAGTAGTATTGGCGCGAACACCGGGGAGCTGTTTTTT. The chain recombines TRBV19 with TRBJ2-2, with D unresolved. The V gene's germline CDR1 is LNHDA and CDR2 SQIVND (reference sequence). The V gene lost 3 bases and the J gene lost 0 bases, with 5 bases spanning the gap. The CDR3 consists of 14 residues.

The CDR3 protein is CASSLAGTERTDTQYF. Here the CDR3 DNA reads TGTGCCAGCAGCCTTGCCGGGACAGAGCGCACAGATACGCAGTATTTT. The chain joins TRBV7-9 to TRBJ2-3; 7 bases align to TRBD1. Germline V lookup: CDR1 SEHNR, CDR2 FQNEAQ (reference sequence). CDR3 size: 16 residues. The ends lost 5 bases at V and 1 base at J; junction bases unmatched: 9.

This clonotype was picked up a small number of times. The V call is TRBV18, the J call TRBJ1-1; D ambiguous. The CDR3 is 16 amino acids. The V gene lost 3 bases and the J gene lost 6 bases, with 20 bases spanning the gap. Germline CDR1 reads KGHSH; CDR2 reads LQKENI. This CDR3 is CASSPGTVSARAEAFF. DNA of the CDR3: TGTGCCAGCTCACCCGGAACGGTCTCCGCGAGGGCTGAAGCTTTCTTT.

This clonotype was counted a few times. The chain has TRBV6-5 and TRBJ2-1, with 13 positions matching TRBD2. Germline V lookup: CDR1 MNHEY, CDR2 SVGAGI. J was trimmed by 12 bases and V by 2 bases; bases with no gene match: 4. The CDR3 consists of 14 residues. DNA of the CDR3: TGTGCCAGCAGTTACCCGGGACTAGCGGGACTGCAGTTCTTC. Protein sequence: CASSYPGLAGLQFF.

V is TRBV5-1 and J is TRBJ1-1; 9 bases are a match to TRBD1. The CDR3 covers 17 residues. Trimming cost V 0 bases and J 2 bases; bases outside gene matches: 8. Germline lookup yields CDR1 SGHRS and CDR2 YFSETQ. The CDR3 is CASSLGGQGYRNTEAFF. CDR3 in DNA: TGCGCCAGCAGCTTGGGTGGACAGGGGTATCGTAACACTGAAGCTTTCTTT.

The J gene is TRBJ2-2, the V gene TRBV6-1; perhaps D is TRBD1 or TRBD2 (6 bases each). V was shortened by 1 base and J by 4 bases, with 13 bases between the two germline ends. CDR3 length: 16 amino acids. Germline-derived CDR1 and CDR2 are MNHNS and SASEGT. The CDR3 region has the DNA TGTGCCAGCAGTGAAGTGGTCTCGGGGGCCACCGGGGAGCTGTTTTTT. Residues: CASSEVVSGATGELFF.

The genes are TRBV7-8 and TRBJ2-7; D not certain. V lost 0 bases and J 3 bases, leaving 6 bases between the germline ends. Looked up from germline, CDR1 is SGHVS and CDR2 is FQNEAQ. This CDR3 comprises 13 residues. The CDR3, as DNA: TGTGCCAGCAGCTTAGCCGACTTCTACGAGCAGTACTTC. It encodes CASSLADFYEQYF.

CDR3 amino acids: CASSTGMNTEAFF. Here the CDR3 DNA reads TGTGCCAGCAGTACCGGGATGAACACTGAAGCTTTCTTT. The chain joins TRBV27 to TRBJ1-1; D gene ambiguous. Germline V gene sequence: CDR1 MNHEY, CDR2 SMNVEV (reference sequence). V lost 5 bases and J 0 bases, leaving 7 bases between the germline ends. This CDR3 contains 13 residues.

The chain recombines TRBV7-9 with TRBJ2-7; 9 bases are a match to TRBD1. This CDR3 has 15 amino acids. Trimming removed 5 bases from V and 2 bases from J; junction bases left unmatched: 7. Germline values: CDR1 SEHNR, CDR2 FQNEAQ (reference sequence). The CDR3 loop reads CASSAGTGTTYEQYF. The CDR3 DNA follows: TGTGCCAGCAGCGCCGGGACAGGGACTACCTACGAGCAGTACTTC.

This chain joins TRBV5-5 and TRBJ1-5, with 10 bases that match TRBD1. The V gene's germline CDR1 is SGHKS and CDR2 YYEKEE (reference sequence). V trimming: 0 bases; J trimming: 2 bases; junction bases outside the gene matches: 2. The length of the CDR3 is 16 residues. The CDR3 is CASSLEDRGGNQPQHF. CDR3 nucleotide sequence: TGTGCCAGCAGCTTGGAGGACAGGGGGGGCAATCAGCCCCAGCATTTT.

The sample holds a few counts of this clonotype. The chain is built from TRBV7-2 and TRBJ2-3, with D possibly being TRBD1 or TRBD2 (5 bases each). The CDR3 spans 14 residues. With 4 bases removed from V and 10 bases from J, the gap between germline ends came to 18 bases. Germline loops: CDR1 SGHTA, CDR2 FQGNSA. CDR3: CASSSSGPGLAQYF. In DNA form, the CDR3 reads TGTGCCAGCAGCTCCTCGGGGCCAGGTCTTGCGCAGTATTTT.

The chain employs TRBV5-1 and TRBJ2-5, with 11 bases identical to TRBD2. This CDR3 spans 16 amino acids. The V gene end was trimmed by 0 bases and the J gene end by 5 bases; junction bases not matched to a gene: 6. CDR1 is SGHRS and CDR2 is YFSETQ in the germline V gene. CDR3 sequence reads: CASSLATSGSAETQYF. CDR3 nucleotide sequence: TGCGCCAGCAGCTTGGCCACTAGCGGGAGTGCTGAGACCCAGTACTTC.

The CDR3 nucleotides read TGTGCCAGCAGTTTCGGCAGTGGGAGCGAGCAGTACTTC. Translating gives CASSFGSGSEQYF. The chain employs TRBV27 and TRBJ2-7, with a tentative D call TRBD2 (5 bases). V lost 3 bases and J lost 6, with 12 bases in between. Germline-derived CDR1 and CDR2 are MNHEY and SMNVEV (reference sequence). The CDR3 is 13 residues long.

In this sample, this clonotype turned up a few times. V gene TRBV24-1 combines with J gene TRBJ1-5; 7 bases are a match to TRBD1. After removal of 4 bases from V and 8 bases from J, the junction contained 7 bases not matched to a gene. This CDR3 has 14 amino acids. Germline CDR1 reads KGHDR; CDR2 reads SFDVKD. The CDR3 DNA reads TGTGCCACCAGTGACTTGGGGACAGCCAAGCCCCAGCATTTT. Protein product: CATSDLGTAKPQHF.

The chain has TRBV5-1 and TRBJ2-1, with a possible D match to TRBD2 (5 bases). Per germline, CDR1 SGHRS and CDR2 YFSETQ. Trimming pared 4 bases from V and 9 bases from J, leaving 17 bases between. This CDR3 comprises 14 residues. CDR3 nucleotide sequence: TGCGCCAGCAGCCCCACCCCAACTAGTGGTGAGCAGTTCTTC. This translates into CASSPTPTSGEQFF.